This TCR beta chain stems from a study of blood T cells in healthy people across ages. Study outcomes and limitations: What prevented conclusive comparison of naive and antigen-experienced cells was that PBMCs were unsorted. In these data, TCR beta diversity tracked strongly with naive T cell percentage.

Turning to this clonotype: Its antigen is as yet unknown.

Sample-barcoded 5' priming and a J-beta primer mix drove a second PCR of about 6 to 12 cycles. TCRdb processed the 5' RACE reads anew with MiXCR; each CDR3 protein has one entry. The sample shows some 1.7 million distinct CDR3 sequences, 28% of them seen only once. V dropped 5 bases and J dropped 3; count of bases not matched to a gene: 7. This CDR3 region has 14 residues. From germline, CDR1 is DFQATT and CDR2 SNEGSKA (reference sequence). The sequence was obtained from a woman in her 30s in good health. V and J are TRBV20-1 and TRBJ2-1; 7 positions match TRBD2. The specimen sequenced was blood. The CDR3 DNA is TGCAGTGCTGTCACGGGAGGTCTCTACAATGAGCAGTTCTTC. Translation gives CSAVTGGLYNEQFF.